This T cell receptor beta chain was documented in a study of T-cell memory formation after mild COVID-19. cDNA libraries for TCR alpha and TCR beta, carrying sample barcodes and UMIs, came from 5'RACE with constant-segment primers. TCRdb reprocessed the 5' RACE reads via MiXCR and lists one record per CDR3 protein. The data contain 14,000 to 15,000 distinct CDR3 sequences, about a fifth of them singletons. This clonotype was detected ten times or more. Its antigen is undetermined. V was trimmed by 4 bases and J by 0 bases, leaving 10 bases between them. This CDR3 region has 15 residues. Germline-derived CDR1 and CDR2 are SGHTA and FQGTGA. General study findings and limits: Clones that contracted clustered mainly in CM and EM if CD4+ and in EMRA if CD8+. Later expanders leaned toward CD4+, whereas clones contracting from day 15 to 85 were balanced CD4/CD8. Certain responding clones were present in pre-infection memory, suggesting participation of cross-reactive memory.

The clonotype originates from a man younger than 35 who had mild COVID-19 (a few samples of this study predate the infection). Cell type and time point are not known. Input material: PBMCs or a T cell subset sorted from them (not recorded which). The chain combines TRBV7-3 with TRBJ2-1; weak D call: TRBD2 (7 bases). CDR3 in amino acids: CASSSRGASYNEQFF. In DNA form, the CDR3 reads TGTGCCAGCAGCTCACGGGGGGCCTCCTACAATGAGCAGTTCTTC.